These 14 T cell receptor beta chains were sequenced from one sample in a study of OX40 agonist ivuxolimab in advanced cancers. This table comes from immunoSEQ multiplex PCR, and its TCRdb copy is limited to in-frame clones, with some not included. The table includes 30,000 or so clones, over 80% detected once. The sequenced sample was CD4+ or CD8+ T cells sorted from blood, obtained in a trial of the OX40 agonist ivuxolimab. The receptors come from an adult with an advanced solid tumor such as melanoma, head and neck, liver or kidney cancer.

The genes are TRBV14 and TRBJ2-5; no clear D. Germline CDR1 SGHDN, CDR2 FVKESK. V was trimmed by 0 bases and J by 9 bases, leaving 17 bases between them. This CDR3 is built from 15 residues. This CDR3 reads CASSQDLVAVMAQYF. The CDR3 DNA follows: TGTGCCAGCAGCCAAGATTTGGTAGCAGTAATGGCCCAGTACTTC.

The rearrangement links TRBV27 to TRBJ2-7, with D possibly being TRBD2 (6 bases). The V gene lost 6 bases and the J gene lost 12 bases, with 27 bases spanning the gap. There are 15 residues in the CDR3. Germline-derived CDR1 and CDR2 are MNHEY and SMNVEV (reference sequence). Here the CDR3 reads CASRQGPGRGTPLYF. CDR3 coding DNA: TGTGCCAGCAGACAAGGACCCGGTCGGGGGACCCCCCTGTACTTC.

The chain employs TRBV28 and TRBJ1-1; no firm D call. From germline, CDR1 is MDHEN and CDR2 SYDVKM. V lost 3 bases and J lost 4, with 9 bases in between. The length of the CDR3 is 13 residues. CDR3 sequence: CASSLIEGTEAFF. The CDR3 region has the DNA TGTGCCAGCAGTTTGATTGAGGGCACTGAAGCTTTCTTT. Using reference TRBV28 and TRBJ1-1 for the parts outside the CDR3, the full variable domain is DVKVTQSSRYLVKRTGEKVFLECVQDMDHENMFWYRQDPGLGLRLIYFSYDVKMKEKGDIPEGYSVSREKKERFSLILESASTNQTSMYLCASSLIEGTEAFFGQGTRLTVV.

V and J are TRBV13 and TRBJ1-5; D gene ambiguous. The CDR3 is 14 residues long. Between the trimmed V and J ends, which lost 1 base and 9 bases, there was a span of 13 bases. Germline-derived CDR1 and CDR2 are PRHDT and FYEKMQ (reference sequence). CDR3 region: CASSLAGRGRPQHF. CDR3 bases: TGTGCCAGCAGCTTAGCGGGTCGGGGTAGGCCCCAGCATTTT.

J is TRBJ2-7 and V is TRBV6-5, with 7 bases that match TRBD1. The CDR3 loop spans 12 amino acids. The J segment lost 3 bases and the V segment lost 6 bases, leaving 2 bases of the junction unmatched. The V gene's germline CDR1 is MNHEY and CDR2 SVGAGI. CDR3 nucleotides: TGTGCCAGCAGCTACAGGGGCTACGAGCAGTACTTC. Encoded protein: CASSYRGYEQYF.

The chain recombines TRBV2 with TRBJ2-1, with TRBD1 as a possible D gene (5 bases). V lost 1 base to trimming and J lost 7 bases, with 11 bases between them. The CDR3 runs to 14 residues. From germline, CDR1 is SNHLY and CDR2 FYNNEI. The CDR3 sequence is CASSEGTGLNEQFF. The DNA of the CDR3 is TGTGCCAGCAGTGAAGGCACAGGTTTGAATGAGCAGTTCTTC.

The gene calls are TRBV4-1 and TRBJ2-7; TRBD2 agrees at 8 bases. The CDR3 covers 14 residues. Per the germline V gene, CDR1 is MGHRA and CDR2 is YSYEKL. The DNA for the CDR3 is TGCGTCCGGGAGGGGGGCCTCAGCTCCTACGAGCAGTACTTC. This codes for CVREGGLSSYEQYF.

This clone occurred once. The sample has other DNA sequences that encode this CDR3 too. This sequence joins TRBV7-8 and TRBJ2-5; tentatively, D is TRBD1 (6 bases). The CDR3 is 14 amino acids. The V gene's germline CDR1 is SGHVS and CDR2 FQNEAQ. Between the trimmed V and J ends, which lost 4 bases and 1 base, there was a span of 10 bases. As DNA, the CDR3 is TGTGCCAGCAGCTCCTGGGACACCCAAGAGACCCAGTACTTC. This encodes CASSSWDTQETQYF.

The genes are TRBV4-3 and TRBJ1-2; D remains ambiguous. Germline V lookup: CDR1 LGHNA, CDR2 YSLEER. V shed 3 bases and J shed 2 bases, with 13 bases lying between them. The CDR3 loop spans 15 amino acids. DNA for the CDR3: TGCGCCAGCAGCCATTCTACTGCCTGGAACTATGGCTACACCTTC. Protein product: CASSHSTAWNYGYTF.

J is TRBJ1-2 and V is TRBV28, with a tentative D call TRBD1 (5 bases). Trimming shortened V by 1 base and J by 1 base, and 10 bases separated the two germline ends. The CDR3 runs to 15 residues. Germline CDR1 reads MDHEN; CDR2 reads SYDVKM. Here the CDR3 reads CASSLFAGGNYGYTF. The DNA of the CDR3 is TGTGCCAGCAGTTTATTTGCTGGGGGTAACTATGGCTACACCTTC.

The J gene is TRBJ2-2, the V gene TRBV19; TRBD2 agrees at 11 bases. Germline V gene data show CDR1 as LNHDA and CDR2 as SQIVND (reference sequence). The CDR3 length is 18 residues. Here the CDR3 reads CVTSRGLAAGLLTGELFF. Here the CDR3 DNA reads TGTGTCACCAGTAGGGGACTAGCGGCCGGCTTGCTCACCGGGGAGCTGTTTTTT.

This CDR3 reads CASSLGLAVYNEQFF. CDR3 coding DNA: TGTGCCAGCAGTTTAGGTCTAGCGGTCTACAATGAGCAGTTCTTC. The rearrangement joins TRBV28 to TRBJ2-1, with 7 bases identical to TRBD2. The germline gives CDR1 MDHEN, CDR2 SYDVKM. Germline trimming cut 2 bases from V and 3 bases from J; bases unmatched to any gene: 4. The CDR3 has 15 residues. The full variable domain, completed using reference TRBV28 and TRBJ2-1, is DVKVTQSSRYLVKRTGEKVFLECVQDMDHENMFWYRQDPGLGLRLIYFSYDVKMKEKGDIPEGYSVSREKKERFSLILESASTNQTSMYLCASSLGLAVYNEQFFGPGTRLTVL.

This rearrangement joins TRBV7-3 to TRBJ2-5; the D gene is possibly TRBD1 (5 bases). Trimming cost V 4 bases and J 5 bases, with 11 bases left between them. The CDR3 length is 13 residues. CDR1 SGHTA and CDR2 FQGTGA come from the germline V gene. The CDR3 region is CASSSDKFETQYF. CDR3 in DNA: TGTGCCAGCAGCTCGGACAAATTTGAGACCCAGTACTTC.

This chain connects TRBV27 to TRBJ1-1, with D maybe TRBD1 (6 bases). The germline V and J ends were trimmed by 6 bases and 0 bases, with 11 bases remaining between them. This CDR3 region has 14 residues. CDR1 is MNHEY, CDR2 SMNVEV, per germline (reference sequence). The CDR3 coding sequence is TGTGCCAGCAGGACAGGATTTATGAACACTGAAGCTTTCTTT. It specifies CASRTGFMNTEAFF.